The source of this T cell receptor (beta chain) is a study of CD8+ T cells in alopecia areata. Findings and limits, study-wide: Compared with mice, patients displayed less clear TCR sharing, possibly for HLA-related reasons. Clonality exceeded that of normal scalp in lesional scalp, most notably in alopecia totalis/universalis.

Details on this clone: Its antigen remains unknown.

Deletions cut 3 bases from V and 5 bases from J, with 11 bases between. In germline, CDR1 is GTSNPN, CDR2 SVGIG (reference sequence). This CDR3 is built from 13 residues. The authors extracted RNA and reverse transcribed it into cDNA as the sequencing template. TCRdb's table, derived via immunoSEQ multiplex PCR, lists solely in-frame clones and lacks some. The table has some 100,000 clones, approximately 58% seen once; the top ten hold roughly 3.1%. The sample was CD4+ T cells sorted from blood. The sequence was obtained from a human donor in good health. The chain combines TRBV30 with TRBJ1-5; D is unclear. Written as DNA, the CDR3 is TGTGCCTGGAGCGGCAGGAGTGATCAGCCCCAGCATTTT. This sequence encodes CAWSGRSDQPQHF.